This entry lists 32 T cell receptor beta chains sequenced from one sample in a study of cytomegalovirus exposure and HLA in healthy donors (dated by TCRdb to between 2016 and 2019). Library preparation employed the immunoSEQ multiplex PCR assay. For the multiplex PCR, a mixture combining 60 forward primers for TCR Vbeta segments and 13 reverse primers for TCR Jbeta segments was used. Entries here come from immuneACCESS through TCRdb and include only in-frame sequences with V and J called. Some clones fail to appear in such tables; in the studies checked, an unresolved V gene covers under half of the shortfall, and the cause of the remainder is unknown. This sample lists about 200,000 clones; 60% to 80% were detected once. Clones ranked in the top ten supply roughly 3% of the sample. Sequencing was done on a sample of PBMCs. These receptors came from a woman aged 25 to 45 in good health and CMV-seronegative.

V is TRBV2 and J is TRBJ2-1; TRBD1 might be the D (6 bases). Trimming removed 10 bases from V and 4 bases from J, with 14 bases in between. This CDR3 is built from 13 residues. Germline V gene lookup returns CDR1 SNHLY and CDR2 FYNNEI. CDR3 loop: CATGSTGYNEQFF. For the CDR3, the DNA is TGTGCCACTGGATCGACAGGTTACAATGAGCAGTTCTTC. The full variable domain, its missing parts supplied by reference TRBV2 and TRBJ2-1, is EPEVTQTPSHQVTQMGQEVILRCVPISNHLYFYWYRQILGQKVEFLVSFYNNEISEKSEIFDDQFSVERPDGSNFTLKIRSTKLEDSAMYFCATGSTGYNEQFFGPGTRLTVL.

V and J are TRBV9 and TRBJ2-2, with D perhaps TRBD2 (5 bases). Trimming took 0 bases from V and 3 from J, leaving 9 bases between them. This CDR3 is 15 amino acids long. Germline V lookup: CDR1 SGDLS, CDR2 YYNGEE. The CDR3 DNA reads as TGTGCCAGCAGCGTAGCATCTAGCTACACCGGGGAGCTGTTTTTT. Residues: CASSVASSYTGELFF.

Written as DNA, the CDR3 is TGTGCCAGCAGCTTATACAGGGGGGTGAACACTGAAGCTTTCTTT. This codes for CASSLYRGVNTEAFF. The rearrangement uses TRBV5-8 and TRBJ1-1, with 8 bases identical to TRBD1. CDR3 size: 15 residues. The trim removed 2 bases at V and 0 bases at J, leaving 3 bases unmatched. The germline gives CDR1 SGHTS, CDR2 YDEGEE.

The J gene is TRBJ2-4, the V gene TRBV19; 11 bases fit TRBD1. The CDR3 has 18 amino acids. V was pared by 4 bases and J by 0 bases, with 8 bases of the junction left unmatched. Per the germline V gene, CDR1 is LNHDA and CDR2 is SQIVND (reference sequence). DNA for the CDR3: TGTGCCAGTAGTACTGGGACAGGGGGAAAATTAGCCAAAAACATTCAGTACTTC. Protein product: CASSTGTGGKLAKNIQYF.

The rearrangement links TRBV5-1 to TRBJ2-1; 11 bases line up with TRBD2. Germline trimming cut 0 bases from V and 11 bases from J; bases unmatched to any gene: 7. CDR3 length: 15 residues. Looked up from germline, CDR1 is SGHRS and CDR2 is YFSETQ. This CDR3 reads CASSLVVSGGEKQFF. The CDR3, as DNA: TGCGCCAGCAGCTTGGTTGTTAGCGGGGGGGAGAAGCAGTTCTTC.

This chain links TRBV2 with TRBJ1-6; 10 bases are shared with TRBD1. Germline-derived CDR1 and CDR2 are SNHLY and FYNNEI. V gave up 3 bases and J gave up 7 bases; unmatched junction bases: 3. This CDR3 region has 15 residues. The CDR3, as DNA: TGTGCCAGCAGTGACTCGACAGGGGGCAATTCACCCCTCCACTTT. Translated: CASSDSTGGNSPLHF.

The rearrangement uses TRBV5-1 and TRBJ2-4; D is perhaps TRBD1 (5 bases). V lost 4 bases and J lost 6, with 8 bases in between. The CDR3 totals 12 residues. Germline values: CDR1 SGHRS, CDR2 YFSETQ. This chain's CDR3 is CASSIDRNIQYF. CDR3 in DNA: TGCGCCAGCAGCATAGACAGAAACATTCAGTACTTC.

This clone showed up just once. The chain employs TRBV5-1 and TRBJ2-5; 7 nucleotides line up with TRBD2. The end of the DNA aligns better with TRBJ2-7, so the J call may be wrong. The CDR3 covers 15 residues. Germline CDR1 reads SGHRS; CDR2 reads YFSETQ. The CDR3 reads CASSSKGTTEYEQYF. CDR3 DNA: TGCGCCAGCAGCTCGAAAGGGACTACTGAATACGAGCAGTACTTC.

The V gene is TRBV7-8, the J gene TRBJ2-7; 8 bases line up with TRBD1. J lost 0 bases, V lost 3 bases, and 4 bases had no gene match. In germline, CDR1 is SGHVS, CDR2 FQNEAQ. There are 15 residues in the CDR3. The CDR3 reads CASSFRQGSSYEQYF. The CDR3 region has the DNA TGTGCCAGCAGCTTTAGACAGGGGAGCTCCTACGAGCAGTACTTC.

J is TRBJ1-2 and V is TRBV6-1; D remains ambiguous. The length of the CDR3 is 14 residues. From germline, CDR1 is MNHNS and CDR2 SASEGT. V was trimmed by 3 bases and J by 4 bases, leaving 12 bases between them. The CDR3 protein is CASSEGSATYGYTF. The CDR3 nucleotides are TGTGCCAGCAGTGAGGGGAGTGCCACCTATGGCTACACCTTC.

V usage is TRBV7-6 and J usage is TRBJ2-1; TRBD2 is a possible D gene (6 bases). V was cut by 5 bases and J by 2 bases, with 10 bases left in between. The CDR3 has 14 residues. Germline values: CDR1 SGHVS, CDR2 FNYEAQ. CDR3 amino acids: CASSPAGAYNEQFF. The CDR3 coding sequence is TGTGCCAGCAGCCCAGCGGGCGCCTACAATGAGCAGTTCTTC.

This chain connects TRBV9 to TRBJ2-1; the match to TRBD2 covers 8 bases. The CDR3 contains 16 residues. The trim removed 0 bases at V and 4 bases at J, leaving 6 bases unmatched. The V gene's germline CDR1 is SGDLS and CDR2 YYNGEE. CDR3 bases: TGTGCCAGCAGCGTAGGAGGTAGCGGGATGTACAATGAGCAGTTCTTC. This gives the protein CASSVGGSGMYNEQFF.

The rearrangement joins TRBV27 to TRBJ2-1, with D tentatively TRBD1 (6 bases). Trimming left V 5 bases short and J 5 bases short, with 19 bases between. This CDR3 has 16 residues. The germline V gene has CDR1 MNHEY and CDR2 SMNVEV (reference sequence). The CDR3: CASSARQAPKNNEQFF. The CDR3 bases are TGTGCCAGCAGTGCCCGACAGGCCCCGAAAAACAATGAGCAGTTCTTC.

The V gene is TRBV11-1, the J gene TRBJ2-1; unclear D gene. Germline V gene data show CDR1 as SGHAT and CDR2 as FQDESV (reference sequence). This CDR3 contains 14 residues. V shed 5 bases and J shed 5 bases, with 13 bases lying between them. In DNA, the CDR3 is TGTGCCAGCAGCCCAAACGAGCTGAACAATGAGCAGTTCTTC. Protein: CASSPNELNNEQFF.

The chain uses TRBV9 and TRBJ2-3, with 11 nucleotides matching TRBD2. The germline gives CDR1 SGDLS, CDR2 YYNGEE. The CDR3 has 17 residues. V shed 3 bases, J shed 5 bases, and the junction held 11 bases outside the gene matches. As DNA, the CDR3 is TGTGCCAGCAGCGACCCCTTAGCGGGGGGGTCAAGAGATACGCAGTATTTT. It encodes CASSDPLAGGSRDTQYF.

This rearrangement joins TRBV28 to TRBJ2-1; a weak D match, TRBD2 (6 bases). CDR1 is MDHEN, CDR2 SYDVKM, per germline. This CDR3 has 15 amino acids. V lost 5 bases and J lost 3, with 14 bases in between. CDR3 sequence reads: CASSVGRPYYNEQFF. CDR3 DNA sequence: TGTGCCAGCAGTGTCGGGAGACCCTACTACAATGAGCAGTTCTTC.

This chain uses TRBV28 with TRBJ1-1; D unclear. This CDR3 spans 13 amino acids. Trimming stripped 7 bases from V and 1 base from J, with 10 bases between. Germline V gene data show CDR1 as MDHEN and CDR2 as SYDVKM. CDR3 loop: CASIYHRNTEAFF. For the CDR3, the DNA is TGTGCCAGCATTTACCACAGGAACACTGAAGCTTTCTTT.

The chain combines TRBV19 with TRBJ1-2, with D maybe TRBD1 (6 bases). CDR3 length: 12 residues. From germline, CDR1 is LNHDA and CDR2 SQIVND (reference sequence). V was shortened by 7 bases and J by 6 bases, with 12 bases between the two germline ends. The CDR3 reads CASIVGGHGYTF. DNA for the CDR3: TGTGCCAGTATTGTCGGGGGGCATGGCTACACCTTC.

CDR3 protein: CAITGSTMNTEAFF. CDR3 DNA sequence: TGTGCCATCACTGGGTCTACTATGAACACTGAAGCTTTCTTT. V usage is TRBV10-3 and J usage is TRBJ1-1; the D is unclear. V lost 7 bases and J lost 0, with 12 bases in between. Germline-derived CDR1 and CDR2 are ENHRY and SYGVKD. This CDR3 is built from 14 residues.

This clone was counted a single time. The chain is built from TRBV6-6 and TRBJ1-1; TRBD1 aligns across 11 bases. Germline lookup yields CDR1 MNHNY and CDR2 SVGAGI (reference sequence). This CDR3 is built from 16 residues. V shed 5 bases and J 1 base; nucleotides not matched to a gene: 6. The CDR3 nucleotides are TGTGCCAGCAGTAAGGGACAGGGGGAAGGGAACACTGAAGCTTTCTTT. It yields the protein CASSKGQGEGNTEAFF.

This chain uses TRBV27 with TRBJ1-2; possibly TRBD1 for D (6 bases). The CDR3 runs to 13 residues. Trimming took off 4 bases at V and 5 bases at J, with 11 bases between the two ends. CDR1 is MNHEY, CDR2 SMNVEV, per germline (reference sequence). The CDR3 DNA reads TGTGCCAGCAGTTATAGGGGACAATATGGCTACACCTTC. Its translation is CASSYRGQYGYTF.

The rearrangement links TRBV5-1 to TRBJ2-1; 11 positions agree with TRBD2. Per germline, CDR1 SGHRS and CDR2 YFSETQ. V trimming: 4 bases; J trimming: 8 bases; junction bases outside the gene matches: 8. The CDR3 is made up of 15 amino acids. The CDR3 bases are TGCGCCAGCAGCCTCTCTAGCGGGAGGTGGGATGAGCAGTTCTTC. The encoded protein is CASSLSSGRWDEQFF.

This clone appeared a few times. The chain employs TRBV19 and TRBJ1-2, with TRBD1 as a possible D gene (6 bases). CDR3 size: 15 residues. V was cut by 3 bases and J by 7 bases, with 18 bases left in between. CDR1 LNHDA and CDR2 SQIVND come from the germline V gene (reference sequence). DNA of the CDR3: TGTGCCAGTAGTATTGGATGGGGGCCTTGGTGTGGCTACACCTTC. Its translation is CASSIGWGPWCGYTF.

The chain links TRBV30 to TRBJ1-1; D is ambiguous. V shed 0 bases and J shed 0 bases, with 8 bases lying between them. CDR1 is GTSNPN and CDR2 is SVGIG in the germline V gene (reference sequence). This CDR3 has 14 amino acids. The CDR3 is CAWSVRQVNTEAFF. For the CDR3, the DNA is TGTGCCTGGAGTGTTAGGCAGGTGAACACTGAAGCTTTCTTT.

This chain connects TRBV11-2 to TRBJ2-7; D gene unclear. V shed 2 bases and J shed 2 bases, with 7 bases lying between them. Looked up from germline, CDR1 is SGHAT and CDR2 is FQNNGV. This CDR3 is built from 13 residues. CDR3 in amino acids: CASSLYSPYEQYF. CDR3 bases: TGTGCCAGCAGCTTATACTCCCCCTACGAGCAGTACTTC.

The V gene is TRBV7-8, the J gene TRBJ2-7; tentative D call: TRBD1 (6 bases). This CDR3 comprises 15 residues. V was pared by 1 base and J by 1 base, with 11 bases between. Germline values: CDR1 SGHVS, CDR2 FQNEAQ. CDR3 bases: TGTGCCAGCAGCTTAGTTGAGCAGGGGTCCTACGAGCAGTACTTC. Translation gives CASSLVEQGSYEQYF. Looking up the rest from reference TRBV7-8 and TRBJ2-7 gives the full variable domain: GAGVSQSPRYKVAKRGQDVALRCDPISGHVSLFWYQQALGQGPEFLTYFQNEAQLDKSGLPSDRFFAERPEGSVSTLKIQRTQQEDSAVYLCASSLVEQGSYEQYFGPGTRLTVT.

The CDR3 here is CASSSSGRGDYGYTF. The CDR3 DNA reads TGTGCCAGCAGCTCGTCAGGGAGGGGTGACTATGGCTACACCTTC. V and J are TRBV5-4 and TRBJ1-2, with TRBD1 as a possible D gene (5 bases). Germline V gives CDR1 SGHNT, CDR2 YYREEE (reference sequence). CDR3 length equals 15 residues. V was pared by 3 bases and J by 3 bases, with 15 bases between.

This chain links TRBV6-5 with TRBJ2-3, with 8 bases aligning to TRBD1. The CDR3 spans 15 residues. V was clipped by 0 bases and J by 4 bases; unmatched bases: 3. The germline V gene has CDR1 MNHEY and CDR2 SVGAGI. Here the CDR3 reads CASSYSSGQADTQYF. For the CDR3, the DNA is TGTGCCAGCAGTTACTCTTCGGGACAGGCAGATACGCAGTATTTT.

The CDR3 sequence: CASSASTSGGNTQYF. The DNA for the CDR3 is TGTGCCAGCAGTGCCTCGACTAGCGGGGGAAATACGCAGTATTTT. The chain uses TRBV2 and TRBJ2-3; 12 nucleotides agree with TRBD2. The V and J ends lost 4 bases and 7 bases, in that order; junction bases with no gene match: 6. The CDR3 sequence is 15 residues long. CDR1 is SNHLY and CDR2 is FYNNEI in the germline V gene.

V is TRBV4-1 and J is TRBJ2-7; unclear D gene. Per the germline V gene, CDR1 is MGHRA and CDR2 is YSYEKL. V was clipped by 0 bases and J by 7 bases, with 19 bases between them. The CDR3 has 16 residues. For the CDR3, the DNA is TGCGCCAGCAGCCAAGATTCTAGAACTCCCCGGCGGGAGCAGTACTTC. Translation gives CASSQDSRTPRREQYF.

To note about this clone: The identical CDR3 is also encoded by other nucleotide sequences in the sample. V gene TRBV7-9 combines with J gene TRBJ2-7; 13 nucleotides match TRBD2. J was trimmed by 0 bases and V by 5 bases; bases with no gene match: 1. This CDR3 is built from 15 residues. From germline, CDR1 is SEHNR and CDR2 FQNEAQ (reference sequence). CDR3 bases: TGTGCCAGCAGCCGGACTAGCGGGAGCTCCTACGAGCAGTACTTC. Protein: CASSRTSGSSYEQYF.

The chain has TRBV5-1 and TRBJ2-5; no definite D call. Trimming left V 0 bases short and J 5 bases short, with 8 bases between. The CDR3 contains 13 residues. Looked up from germline, CDR1 is SGHRS and CDR2 is YFSETQ. CDR3 residues: CASSLGVMETQYF. Here the CDR3 DNA reads TGCGCCAGCAGCTTGGGCGTTATGGAGACCCAGTACTTC. The variable domain in full, completed from reference TRBV5-1 and TRBJ2-5, reads KAGVTQTPRYLIKTRGQQVTLSCSPISGHRSVSWYQQTPGQGLQFLFEYFSETQRNKGNFPGRFSGRQFSNSRSEMNVSTLELGDSALYLCASSLGVMETQYFGPGTRLLVL.